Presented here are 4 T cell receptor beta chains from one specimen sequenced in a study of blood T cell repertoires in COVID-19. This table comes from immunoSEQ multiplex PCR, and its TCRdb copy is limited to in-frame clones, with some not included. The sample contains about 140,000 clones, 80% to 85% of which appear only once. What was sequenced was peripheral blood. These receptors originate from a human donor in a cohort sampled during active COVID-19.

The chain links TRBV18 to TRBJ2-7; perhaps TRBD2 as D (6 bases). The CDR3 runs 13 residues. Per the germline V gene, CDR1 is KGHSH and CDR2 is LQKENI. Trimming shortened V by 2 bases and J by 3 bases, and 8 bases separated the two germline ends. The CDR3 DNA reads TGTGCCAGCTCACCAGTGGGAGGCTACGAGCAGTACTTC. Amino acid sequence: CASSPVGGYEQYF.

The CDR3 here is CASSEEVRRGRNEQFF. The CDR3 DNA follows: TGCGCCAGCAGTGAAGAGGTTCGGAGAGGTAGGAATGAGCAGTTCTTC. The chain links TRBV10-1 to TRBJ2-1; D unresolved. The length of the CDR3 is 16 residues. V lost 3 bases and J 7 bases, leaving 19 bases between the germline ends. The germline V gene has CDR1 WNHNN and CDR2 SYGVQD (reference sequence).

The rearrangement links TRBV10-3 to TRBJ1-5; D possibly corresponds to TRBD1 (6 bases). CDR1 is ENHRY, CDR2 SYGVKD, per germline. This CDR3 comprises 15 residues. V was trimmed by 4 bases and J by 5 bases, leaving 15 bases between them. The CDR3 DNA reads TGTGCCATCAGTGCAACAGGGTCCAGCGATCAGCCCCAGCATTTT. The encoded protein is CAISATGSSDQPQHF.

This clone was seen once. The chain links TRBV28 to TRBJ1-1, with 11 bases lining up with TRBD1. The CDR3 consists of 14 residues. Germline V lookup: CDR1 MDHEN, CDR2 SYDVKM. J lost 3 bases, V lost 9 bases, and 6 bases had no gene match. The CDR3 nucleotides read TGTGCCAGTGGACAGGGGGCGTCGGACACTGAAGCTTTCTTT. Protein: CASGQGASDTEAFF.